This note documents a single TCR beta chain sequence. Its specificity is unknown. Only in-frame clones appear in the TCRdb table, and some are missing; sequencing was by immunoSEQ multiplex PCR. The table records roughly 2.2 million clones, approximately 90% of them present only once. This record belongs to a study of shared clonotypes between healthy human individuals. Study context: Researchers drew samples from a couple of women and three men aged 18 to 49. General study results and limits: Limited genetic and exposure-history diversity came from having few donors.

Only Caucasian adults living in Nashville, Tennessee made up the donor group. Trimming removed 8 bases from V and 5 bases from J, with 17 bases in between. CDR1 is SGHKS, CDR2 YYEKEE, per germline (reference sequence). This CDR3 has 14 amino acids. The origin of this receptor is a man aged 18-30 years in good health. Some clones in this sample may be carry-over from other donors' samples. The material sequenced was naive CD4+ T cells from PBMCs. Sample subset: CD45RA+ positively selected. V gene TRBV5-5 combines with J gene TRBJ2-1, with D perhaps TRBD2 (6 bases). CDR3 nucleotides: TGTGCCAGTAGCCCAGGCGCGGGGAACAATGAGCAGTTCTTC. It specifies CASSPGAGNNEQFF.